This T cell receptor (beta chain) was captured in a study of graft-versus-host responses after intestinal transplantation. Study-wide context: Multivisceral, liver-intestinal, or isolated intestinal transplants were given to recipients. All recipients were given anti-thymocyte globulin induction, and tacrolimus and steroids were then administered for 2 to 3 years.

The table came from immunoSEQ multiplex PCR; TCRdb's copy has only in-frame clones and leaves some out. The sample lists tens of thousands of clones; about 93% were seen once. General study results and limits: Peak circulating GvH clone levels were associated with early post-transplant HvG declines.

Trimming shortened V by 7 bases and J by 3 bases, and 9 bases separated the two germline ends. This CDR3 spans 12 amino acids. The V gene's germline CDR1 is MNHEY and CDR2 SVGAGI. Of note for this clone: Its antigen remains unknown.

This specimen consisted of unstimulated CD8+ T cells sorted from spleen or lymph node cells, obtained before transplant. The chain links TRBV6-5 to TRBJ1-1; D may be TRBD1 (5 bases). This TCR was sampled from a human donor who was the organ donor for an intestinal transplant. The chain's CDR3 is CASIKGYTEAFF. CDR3 DNA sequence: TGTGCCAGCATAAAGGGGTACACTGAAGCTTTCTTT.